This TCR beta chain was recorded in a study of blood T cell repertoires in COVID-19. Across the study: Whether acute or convalescent, the COVID-19 samples came from the United States, Italy and Spain. T cells, B-cell-depleted T cells, or PBMCs supplied cDNA or gDNA.

The CDR3 spans 14 residues. The trim removed 3 bases at V and 4 bases at J, leaving 3 bases unmatched. The germline V gene has CDR1 MDHEN and CDR2 SYDVKM. With respect to this clone: Other DNA sequences in this sample translate to the same CDR3.

Original analysis: Using reference gene primer amplification, nucleated cell counts were estimated. Data came from immunoSEQ multiplex PCR; TCRdb stores just in-frame clones and leaves some out. For V, J and clone size, that table is used; D and trimming come from the DNA. In the table there are about 290,000 clones, around 81% of which are singletons. The chain combines TRBV28 with TRBJ2-7, with 10 nucleotides matching TRBD2. This TCR derives from a woman between 45 and 65 years old with active or convalescent COVID-19. The sequenced sample consisted of peripheral blood. The CDR3 reads CASSFSTSGYEQYF. CDR3 in DNA: TGTGCCAGCAGTTTTTCGACTAGCGGGTACGAGCAGTACTTC.